This T cell receptor beta chain was profiled in a study of T cells in Graves' hyperthyroidism and ophthalmopathy (dated by TCRdb to about 2019). Background on the whole study: Peripheral blood was collected at initial diagnosis, before any treatment. TCR V-J signatures able to tell the groups apart were searched for in a discovery cohort of 95 to 100 patients, of whom around 42 had Graves' ophthalmopathy and under 65 had stable Graves' hyperthyroidism. Prospective prediction of ophthalmopathy was tested in an independent validation cohort consisting of some 20 hyperthyroidism patients and approximately 16 patients who later progressed to ophthalmopathy. The 95 to 100 discovery patients were randomly split 7:3 into training and test sets. In about six Graves' hyperthyroidism patients, the study also compared T-cell repertoires from thyroid tissue with T-cell repertoires from blood. Once sampling was done, hyperthyroidism patients were given methimazole at a starting dose of 30 mg daily, whereas ophthalmopathy patients were given high-dose intravenous methylprednisolone. According to the paper, TCR Vbeta CDR3 sequencing was carried out on 135 peripheral blood samples, which came from about 45 ophthalmopathy, 80 or so hyperthyroidism and around 17 progressor patients.

In the ophthalmopathy patients, disease was moderately to severely active, with a Clinical Activity Score of 3 or more, a NOSPECS grade of 4 or more, and a duration of less than 3 months. Any patient with an uncontrolled infection, another autoimmune disease, pregnancy or lactation was excluded. Clinical symptoms, serum thyroxine and TRAb, thyroid ultrasound, and orbital computed tomography formed the basis for the diagnoses. Ficoll-Paque density gradient centrifugation was used to isolate PBMCs from 8.5 to 10 ml of fresh peripheral blood. Total RNA was extracted with Trizol reagent, and quality was checked on an Agilent 2100 Bioanalyzer. This clonotype was seen ten or more times. Its target antigen remains unknown. No base qualities exist here, and no much larger clone lies one base off it. Overall study outcomes, separate from this receptor: A model built on a 13 V-J signature distinguished ophthalmopathy from stable hyperthyroidism, reaching about 88% sensitivity and about 81% specificity in cross-validation and 80%/75% in testing. Most expanded thyroid clonotypes (frequency above 0.001) were also detected in blood, suggesting blood repertoires may reflect thyroid immune responses. In validation, progression to ophthalmopathy was predicted by the model with nearly 71% sensitivity and approximately 78% specificity, a median of roughly six months before onset. No statistical method was used to fix the sample size in advance, and group allocation was not hidden from the investigators.

Trimming takes 2 bases off V and 3 bases off J; junction bases not matched to a gene: 11. CDR1 KGHDR and CDR2 SFDVKD are derived from the germline V gene. Spanning cysteine to phenylalanine, the CDR3 consists of 18 amino acids. CDR3 DNA only is kept here, 54 bases in frame from base 1. The TCR beta CDR3 regions were amplified from the RNA transcripts. A first-round RT-PCR of the TCR CDR3 used the HTBI primer set with the Qiagen OneStep RT-PCR kit. Libraries were constructed in a second round of multiplex PCR, after which size selection and purification were carried out. Libraries were sequenced paired-end with 100 bp reads on an Illumina HiSeq2000. The study's own analysis went as follows. SOAPnuke was used to process the raw data, throwing out any read that contained adapters or uncalled bases, had a mean Phred below 15, or lacked an exact constant-primer or identifier match. COPE v1.2.5 was used to merge high-quality paired reads, and clonotypes were defined as unique nucleotide sequences. Clonotypes were aligned to IMGT TRBV, TRBD and TRBJ reference segments using MiTCR v1.1. Only V-J combinations with frequency above 0.0001, covering 98% to 99.2% of repertoires, were analysed. The TCS score was defined as the ratio of F50 (clonal expansion) to E x V (chaos), calculated using BLOSUM62-based TCRdist between CDR3 peptides within each V-J. Welch's t-statistics and random forest reduced roughly 540 V-J features to 10 to 15, which were used in a naive Bayes classifier (R e1071). TCRdb took the public reads, trimmed them with fastp at Q25, ran MiXCR for clone calling and kept in-frame beta chains. CDR3 protein sequences are deduplicated, and each keeps its most common genes and DNA. V and J calls and clone size were set by TCRdb, not the authors. Present in this sample are some 300,000 distinct CDR3 sequences, roughly 19% of which were seen just once. Roughly 39% of the sample is held by the ten biggest clonotypes.

In this chain, TRBV24-1 is recombined with TRBJ2-1, with 8 bases aligning to TRBD2. The clonotype was recovered from a man in his fifties or sixties with Graves' ophthalmopathy. Material for sequencing was blood. The base sequence is TGTGCCACCAGTGATTCGCGACAGCGAGCGGGAGTCTACAATGAGCAGTTCTTC. Its protein is CATSDSRQRAGVYNEQFF.